A single sample gave rise to the 25 T cell receptor beta chains below, sequenced in a study of shared clonotypes between healthy human individuals. As defined, naive CD8 cells were CD45RO-negative and positively selected for CCR7, with terminally differentiated effector memory CD45RA+ cells excluded. Data came from immunoSEQ multiplex PCR; TCRdb stores just in-frame clones and leaves some out. The sample includes approximately 2,200,000 clones, approximately 94% seen only once; the top ten take roughly 1.7%. The source material was naive CD8+ T cells from PBMCs. Receptors originate from a man younger than 35 in good health. Some clones in this sample may be carry-over from other donors' samples.

This CDR3 is CASSYLADLERYTF. The CDR3 DNA reads as TGTGCCAGTTCCTACCTGGCGGATCTCGAGCGCTACACCTTC. The rearrangement uses TRBV7-9 and TRBJ1-2, with D hard to call. The V and J ends lost 9 bases and 9 bases respectively, with 23 bases between them. Per germline, CDR1 SEHNR and CDR2 FQNEAQ (reference sequence). CDR3 size: 14 residues.

This clone was counted once. The chain recombines TRBV28 with TRBJ2-5; no clear D. Trimming left V 3 bases short and J 2 bases short, with 13 bases between. Germline V gene sequence: CDR1 MDHEN, CDR2 SYDVKM. This CDR3 is built from 15 residues. The CDR3 region has the DNA TGTGCCAGCAGTTTTGAGGATAACCCTCAAGAGACCCAGTACTTC. Its translation: CASSFEDNPQETQYF.

V is TRBV5-6 and J is TRBJ2-7, with a tentative D call TRBD2 (7 bases). Germline CDR1 reads SGHDT; CDR2 reads YYEEEE. Trimming took 4 bases from V and 3 from J, leaving 11 bases between them. The CDR3 sequence is 13 residues long. CDR3 bases: TGTGCCAGCAGCATGGGAGGGGGCTACGAGCAGTACTTC. Protein product: CASSMGGGYEQYF. The whole variable domain, filled in from reference TRBV5-6 and TRBJ2-7, reads DAGVTQSPTHLIKTRGQQVTLRCSPKSGHDTVSWYQQALGQGPQFIFQYYEEEERQRGNFPDRFSGHQFPNYSSELNVNALLLGDSALYLCASSMGGGYEQYFGPGTRLTVT.

With respect to this clone: In the same sample, other DNA sequences code for this CDR3. The chain recombines TRBV9 with TRBJ1-5; possibly TRBD1 for D (5 bases). In germline, CDR1 is SGDLS, CDR2 YYNGEE. The CDR3 sequence is 15 residues long. The V gene lost 0 bases and the J gene lost 2 bases, with 9 bases spanning the gap. CDR3 DNA sequence: TGTGCCAGCAGCGTAGGGGGGTTGGGCAATCAGCCCCAGCATTTT. Its protein is CASSVGGLGNQPQHF.

Written as DNA, the CDR3 is TGTGCCAGCATGGGGAGCTACGAGCAGTTCTTC. It yields the protein CASMGSYEQFF. The chain carries TRBV6-6 and TRBJ2-1; weak D call: TRBD2 (5 bases). Germline CDR1 MNHNY, CDR2 SVGAGI (reference sequence). The CDR3 totals 11 residues. Trimming removed 7 bases from V and 10 bases from J, with 11 bases in between.

This sequence joins TRBV9 and TRBJ2-5; D is unresolved. The CDR3 length is 15 residues. The germline V gene has CDR1 SGDLS and CDR2 YYNGEE. Trimming pared 4 bases from V and 1 base from J, leaving 14 bases between. The CDR3 loop is CASSTQDGLQETQYF. For the CDR3, the DNA is TGTGCCAGCAGCACGCAGGACGGCCTCCAAGAGACCCAGTACTTC. Drawing the rest from reference TRBV9 and TRBJ2-5, the complete variable domain is DSGVTQTPKHLITATGQRVTLRCSPRSGDLSVYWYQQSLDQGLQFLIQYYNGEERAKGNILERFSAQQFPDLHSELNLSSLELGDSALYFCASSTQDGLQETQYFGPGTRLLVL.

The gene calls are TRBV28 and TRBJ2-7, with D possibly being TRBD1 or TRBD2 (5 bases each). Germline-derived CDR1 and CDR2 are MDHEN and SYDVKM. Between the trimmed V and J ends, which lost 3 bases and 5 bases, there was a span of 14 bases. The CDR3 has 14 residues. As DNA, the CDR3 is TGTGCCAGCAGTTTCTTTGGGGGAGTAGACGAGCAGTACTTC. Amino acids: CASSFFGGVDEQYF.

The chain uses TRBV28 and TRBJ2-7, with D unresolved. Germline CDR1 reads MDHEN; CDR2 reads SYDVKM. This CDR3 region has 15 residues. Trimming shortened V by 8 bases and J by 0 bases, and 17 bases separated the two germline ends. The CDR3 protein is CASAPPRLSSYEQYF. The CDR3 DNA reads TGTGCCAGCGCCCCCCCCCGCTTGAGCTCCTACGAGCAGTACTTC. The full variable domain, with the rest looked up from reference TRBV28 and TRBJ2-7, is DVKVTQSSRYLVKRTGEKVFLECVQDMDHENMFWYRQDPGLGLRLIYFSYDVKMKEKGDIPEGYSVSREKKERFSLILESASTNQTSMYLCASAPPRLSSYEQYFGPGTRLTVT.

This chain links TRBV2 with TRBJ2-2; 10 bases match TRBD1. V gave up 6 bases and J gave up 4 bases; unmatched junction bases: 2. Germline V gene sequence: CDR1 SNHLY, CDR2 FYNNEI. The CDR3 has 14 residues. Here the CDR3 reads CASRGTGATGELFF. CDR3 nucleotide sequence: TGTGCCAGCAGGGGGACAGGGGCCACCGGGGAGCTGTTTTTT. Full variable domain (rest looked up from reference TRBV2 and TRBJ2-2): EPEVTQTPSHQVTQMGQEVILRCVPISNHLYFYWYRQILGQKVEFLVSFYNNEISEKSEIFDDQFSVERPDGSNFTLKIRSTKLEDSAMYFCASRGTGATGELFFGEGSRLTVL.

The V gene is TRBV28, the J gene TRBJ2-7; TRBD2 is a possible D gene (5 bases). The CDR3 length is 13 residues. The V gene lost 0 bases and the J gene lost 6 bases, with 9 bases spanning the gap. From germline, CDR1 is MDHEN and CDR2 SYDVKM. CDR3 sequence: CASSLWTGTEQYF. CDR3 sequence (DNA): TGTGCCAGCAGTTTATGGACGGGAACCGAGCAGTACTTC.

This chain links TRBV11-2 with TRBJ2-1; TRBD2 agrees at 8 bases. CDR3 size: 16 residues. J lost 6 bases, V lost 5 bases, and 12 bases had no gene match. Looked up from germline, CDR1 is SGHAT and CDR2 is FQNNGV. CDR3 region: CASSPGGLAGLNEQFF. In DNA, the CDR3 is TGTGCCAGCAGCCCCGGGGGGCTAGCGGGTCTCAATGAGCAGTTCTTC. Full variable domain (remainder filled in from reference TRBV11-2 and TRBJ2-1): EAGVAQSPRYKIIEKRQSVAFWCNPISGHATLYWYQQILGQGPKLLIQFQNNGVVDDSQLPKDRFSAERLKGVDSTLKIQPAKLEDSAVYLCASSPGGLAGLNEQFFGPGTRLTVL.

The CDR3 region is CASSFNPRLAGGKTQYF. The CDR3 bases are TGTGCCAGCAGTTTCAACCCTCGACTAGCGGGAGGGAAGACCCAGTACTTC. V gene TRBV28 combines with J gene TRBJ2-5; 14 nucleotides match TRBD2. Germline CDR1 MDHEN, CDR2 SYDVKM. The CDR3 length is 17 residues. Trimming cost V 3 bases and J 6 bases; bases outside gene matches: 9.

The chain employs TRBV2 and TRBJ2-2, with D possibly being TRBD1 (6 bases). V dropped 3 bases and J dropped 7 bases, with 12 bases sitting between them. Germline CDR1 and CDR2: SNHLY and FYNNEI. This CDR3 has 14 amino acids. CDR3 amino acids: CASSDRGSGGELFF. CDR3 coding DNA: TGTGCCAGCAGTGACAGGGGAAGTGGCGGGGAGCTGTTTTTT.

The chain carries TRBV28 and TRBJ1-1; a possible D gene is TRBD1 (5 bases). The V gene's germline CDR1 is MDHEN and CDR2 SYDVKM. Trimming removed 7 bases from V and 3 bases from J, with 18 bases in between. The length of the CDR3 is 15 residues. The CDR3 is CASTGVRTLDTEAFF. The CDR3 DNA reads as TGTGCCAGCACCGGAGTGCGGACACTAGACACTGAAGCTTTCTTT.

J is TRBJ2-3 and V is TRBV28; D possibly corresponds to TRBD2 (7 bases). Germline CDR1 and CDR2: MDHEN and SYDVKM. Trimming left V 8 bases short and J 8 bases short, with 26 bases between. This CDR3 spans 16 amino acids. The CDR3 loop reads CASPPPLERGGGTQYF. The CDR3, as DNA: TGTGCCAGCCCCCCCCCGTTGGAGCGGGGAGGGGGTACGCAGTATTTT.

The CDR3 nucleotides read TGTGCCAGCAGAGGGGCACAGTTCGGAAACACCATATATTTT. Translation: CASRGAQFGNTIYF. This chain connects TRBV27 to TRBJ1-3; TRBD1 might be the D (5 bases). The CDR3 runs 14 residues. The germline V and J ends were trimmed by 6 bases and 4 bases, with 13 bases remaining between them. CDR1 is MNHEY and CDR2 is SMNVEV in the germline V gene (reference sequence).

The gene calls are TRBV29-1 and TRBJ2-7; 8 positions agree with TRBD1. The V segment lost 7 bases and the J segment 0 bases; nucleotides outside the gene matches: 8. Germline V gene data show CDR1 as SQVTM and CDR2 as ANQGSEA. This CDR3 is built from 14 residues. Here the CDR3 DNA reads TGCAGCGCCGTCCGGACAGGGACCTCCTACGAGCAGTACTTC. This codes for CSAVRTGTSYEQYF.

The V gene is TRBV6-5, the J gene TRBJ1-1; no firm D call. Germline lookup yields CDR1 MNHEY and CDR2 SVGAGI. This CDR3 has 11 amino acids. With 6 bases removed from V and 8 bases from J, the gap between germline ends came to 10 bases. The CDR3 region has the DNA TGTGCCAGCAGCTCCTCCAGGGAAGCTTTCTTT. Its protein is CASSSSREAFF.

The CDR3, as DNA: TGTGCCAGCAGTCCACAGGACAGGGAGGTTGGAAACACCATATATTTT. This sequence encodes CASSPQDREVGNTIYF. This chain uses TRBV28 with TRBJ1-3, with 8 bases aligning to TRBD1. The V segment lost 5 bases and the J segment 3 bases; nucleotides outside the gene matches: 9. Germline CDR1 and CDR2: MDHEN and SYDVKM. The CDR3 loop spans 16 amino acids.

Regarding this clone: The sample holds other DNA sequences that translate to the same CDR3. The chain joins TRBV28 to TRBJ2-7; perhaps TRBD1 as D (5 bases). V shed 3 bases and J shed 7 bases, with 13 bases lying between them. The V gene's germline CDR1 is MDHEN and CDR2 SYDVKM. This CDR3 contains 13 residues. Written as DNA, the CDR3 is TGTGCCAGCAGTTTCTCGGCAGGGTATGAGCAGTACTTC. Encoded protein: CASSFSAGYEQYF.

This clone was detected only a few times. The CDR3 coding sequence is TGTGCCATCAGTGTAATCAGGGTTGTTGGAGGCACTGAAGCTTTCTTT. This sequence encodes CAISVIRVVGGTEAFF. The genes are TRBV10-3 and TRBJ1-1; tentatively, D is TRBD1 (5 bases). Germline CDR1 ENHRY, CDR2 SYGVKD. CDR3 length: 16 amino acids. V gave up 4 bases and J gave up 4 bases, with 19 bases separating them.

Regarding this clone: This CDR3 is also generated by other DNA sequences in the sample. The chain employs TRBV7-9 and TRBJ2-1; 7 bases match TRBD2. The CDR3 has 15 residues. V lost 1 base, J lost 4 bases, and 4 bases stayed unmatched. CDR1 SEHNR and CDR2 FQNEAQ come from the germline V gene (reference sequence). The CDR3 loop is CASSLVAGVYNEQFF. CDR3 coding DNA: TGTGCCAGCAGCTTAGTGGCGGGAGTGTACAATGAGCAGTTCTTC.

In this sample, this clone turned up once. V gene TRBV6-5 combines with J gene TRBJ2-7; TRBD1 or TRBD2 may be the D gene (5 bases each). The V end was cut by 0 bases, the J end by 2 bases, with 14 bases between. This CDR3 is 16 amino acids long. Germline V gives CDR1 MNHEY, CDR2 SVGAGI. CDR3 loop: CASSYSTGTVAYEQYF. The CDR3 bases are TGTGCCAGCAGTTACTCCACCGGGACGGTGGCCTACGAGCAGTACTTC.

Comments on this clone: The same CDR3 also results from other DNA sequences found in this sample. V usage is TRBV30 and J usage is TRBJ2-7; D remains ambiguous. The CDR3 is 12 residues long. The V end lost 0 bases, the J end lost 2 bases, and 5 bases lay between the germline ends. CDR1 is GTSNPN, CDR2 SVGIG, per germline (reference sequence). The CDR3, as DNA: TGTGCCTGGAGTGTTAGGGCCTACGAGCAGTACTTC. Translating it yields CAWSVRAYEQYF.

This chain joins TRBV6-1 and TRBJ2-7; TRBD1 aligns across 10 bases. J gave up 3 bases and V 4 bases, and 6 bases lay outside the gene matches. Germline V gene lookup returns CDR1 MNHNS and CDR2 SASEGT. The CDR3 is 15 residues long. CDR3 residues: CASSGRTGGIYEQYF. The DNA of the CDR3 is TGTGCCAGCAGTGGTCGGACAGGGGGGATCTACGAGCAGTACTTC.